Below are 16 T cell receptor beta chains sequenced from a single sample in a study of cytomegalovirus exposure and HLA in healthy donors. Researchers ran the PCR with 60 Vbeta and 13 Jbeta primers. The data were produced by immunoSEQ multiplex PCR, yet TCRdb's version contains in-frame clones alone and is incomplete. Of some 250,000 clones detected, roughly 82% appear once; the ten largest clones hold around 5%. Sequencing was performed on PBMCs. The source of these receptors is a woman aged 35 to 49 in good health and CMV-seropositive.

This clone showed up just once. This rearrangement joins TRBV30 to TRBJ1-5; TRBD1 is a possible D gene (6 bases). V was pared by 5 bases and J by 3 bases, with 11 bases between. Germline V gives CDR1 GTSNPN, CDR2 SVGIG (reference sequence). The CDR3 is 13 amino acids. In DNA form, the CDR3 reads TGTGCCTGGGAACAGGGTCTCAATCAGCCCCAGCATTTT. Residues: CAWEQGLNQPQHF.

The V call is TRBV4-1, the J call TRBJ1-2, with D perhaps matching TRBD1 (5 bases). Germline V gene lookup returns CDR1 MGHRA and CDR2 YSYEKL. This CDR3 is 15 amino acids long. V gave up 0 bases and J gave up 3 bases, with 11 bases separating them. CDR3 sequence (DNA): TGCGCCAGCAGCCAAGACGGGGGGGAGGACTATGGCTACACCTTC. Amino acid sequence: CASSQDGGEDYGYTF.

The genes are TRBV7-2 and TRBJ2-7; TRBD1 agrees at 7 bases. V was pared by 5 bases and J by 1 base, with 5 bases of the junction left unmatched. CDR1 is SGHTA and CDR2 is FQGNSA in the germline V gene. The CDR3 contains 14 residues. The DNA of the CDR3 is TGTGCCAGCAGCCCGGACAGGAGTTCCTACGAGCAGTACTTC. This encodes CASSPDRSSYEQYF.

V usage is TRBV4-2 and J usage is TRBJ1-1; D is uncertain. The V and J ends lost 1 base and 1 base respectively, with 7 bases between them. The CDR3 covers 14 residues. Germline V lookup: CDR1 LGHNA, CDR2 YNFKEQ. The CDR3 spells CASSQGQKNTEAFF. CDR3 in DNA: TGTGCCAGCAGCCAAGGACAAAAGAACACTGAAGCTTTCTTT.

The rearrangement joins TRBV29-1 to TRBJ1-2; the D gene is possibly TRBD1 (5 bases). The V and J ends lost 6 bases and 3 bases respectively, with 20 bases between them. The V gene's germline CDR1 is SQVTM and CDR2 ANQGSEA. The CDR3 runs 15 residues. The CDR3 region is CSVLIGRGGDYGYTF. The DNA of the CDR3 is TGCAGCGTCCTCATCGGGAGGGGAGGGGACTATGGCTACACCTTC.

The chain uses TRBV5-4 and TRBJ2-3; TRBD1 agrees at 7 bases. V shed 0 bases and J 5 bases; nucleotides not matched to a gene: 3. The CDR3 has 14 residues. Germline-derived CDR1 and CDR2 are SGHNT and YYREEE (reference sequence). The CDR3 spells CASSLGQGIDTQYF. CDR3 DNA: TGTGCCAGCAGCTTGGGACAGGGAATAGATACGCAGTATTTT.

This clone occurred a few times. The chain is built from TRBV7-2 and TRBJ2-7, with D uncertain. V lost 0 bases to trimming and J lost 3 bases, with 15 bases between them. The CDR3 length is 16 residues. CDR1 is SGHTA and CDR2 is FQGNSA in the germline V gene. The CDR3 sequence: CASSLAGSLSGYEQYF. In DNA form, the CDR3 reads TGTGCCAGCAGCTTAGCAGGATCCTTGTCGGGCTACGAGCAGTACTTC.

The chain combines TRBV7-2 with TRBJ1-4; no firm D call. Germline CDR1 SGHTA, CDR2 FQGNSA. The CDR3 consists of 16 residues. V lost 1 base and J lost 2, with 11 bases in between. CDR3 in DNA: TGTGCCAGCAGCTTAGTAGGAGGTTCGACTAATGAAAAACTGTTTTTT. This gives the protein CASSLVGGSTNEKLFF.

This chain connects TRBV19 to TRBJ2-7, with 8 bases fitting TRBD2. The germline V gene has CDR1 LNHDA and CDR2 SQIVND (reference sequence). The CDR3 runs to 15 residues. Germline trimming cut 4 bases from V and 2 bases from J; bases unmatched to any gene: 7. CDR3 sequence reads: CASSKTGLGAYEQYF. CDR3 sequence (DNA): TGTGCCAGTAGTAAGACGGGACTAGGGGCCTACGAGCAGTACTTC.

This clone was found once. The V call is TRBV5-6, the J call TRBJ2-1, with 7 bases lining up with TRBD2. This CDR3 is 15 amino acids long. Germline values: CDR1 SGHDT, CDR2 YYEEEE. V shed 2 bases, J shed 5 bases, and the junction held 7 bases outside the gene matches. CDR3 in amino acids: CASSLAGRPNNEQFF. Written as DNA, the CDR3 is TGTGCCAGCAGCTTAGCGGGACGTCCAAACAATGAGCAGTTCTTC.

This clone occurred a few times. The CDR3 sequence is CASSPIKTGLYGYTF. CDR3 nucleotides: TGTGCCAGCAGTCCCATAAAGACAGGGCTCTATGGCTACACCTTC. The chain carries TRBV28 and TRBJ1-2, with 7 bases aligning to TRBD1. Germline-derived CDR1 and CDR2 are MDHEN and SYDVKM. The V and J ends lost 5 bases and 4 bases, in that order; junction bases with no gene match: 10. This CDR3 is built from 15 residues.

For this clone: Other nucleotide sequences from this sample produce the same CDR3. This chain joins TRBV7-2 and TRBJ2-7; TRBD1 matches 7 bases. The length of the CDR3 is 14 residues. Germline V gene sequence: CDR1 SGHTA, CDR2 FQGNSA. Trimming took 5 bases from V and 2 from J; bases not matched to a gene: 6. The CDR3 spells CASSLTTGTYEQYF. DNA of the CDR3: TGTGCCAGCAGCCTCACGACAGGGACCTACGAGCAGTACTTC.

The chain has TRBV4-2 and TRBJ2-1; a possible D gene is TRBD2 (6 bases). Germline V gives CDR1 LGHNA, CDR2 YNFKEQ. The CDR3 runs 15 residues. V was trimmed by 2 bases and J by 8 bases, leaving 16 bases between them. The CDR3 sequence: CASSQPRDSSYEQFF. DNA for the CDR3: TGTGCCAGCAGCCAACCCCGGGACTCGTCGTATGAGCAGTTCTTC.

This chain connects TRBV5-1 to TRBJ2-4; 14 positions agree with TRBD2. This CDR3 comprises 21 residues. The germline CDR1 and CDR2 sequences are SGHRS and YFSETQ. Trimming cost V 3 bases and J 0 bases; bases outside gene matches: 14. CDR3 in DNA: TGCGCCAGCAGCTCCGAGGGACTAGCGGGAGAATGGTATCTAGCCAAAAACATTCAGTACTTC. Translation: CASSSEGLAGEWYLAKNIQYF.

V usage is TRBV30 and J usage is TRBJ2-2; D remains unclear. Trimming cost V 0 bases and J 3 bases, with 5 bases left between them. CDR3 length equals 13 residues. Per the germline V gene, CDR1 is GTSNPN and CDR2 is SVGIG (reference sequence). CDR3 bases: TGTGCCTGGAGTGTACAATACACCGGGGAGCTGTTTTTT. This encodes CAWSVQYTGELFF.

DNA of the CDR3: TGTGCCAGCAGTCTTCCTCCGCGGGGCAGAGTCGGGGGTGAGCAGTTCTTC. Protein sequence: CASSLPPRGRVGGEQFF. V is TRBV28 and J is TRBJ2-1, with D possibly being TRBD2 (6 bases). There are 17 residues in the CDR3. Germline V gene lookup returns CDR1 MDHEN and CDR2 SYDVKM. Between the trimmed V and J ends, which lost 5 bases and 9 bases, there was a span of 26 bases.